This T cell receptor (beta chain) was sequenced in a study of metastatic and nonmetastatic thyroid tumors. General study findings and limits: Significantly greater TCR beta diversity was reportedly found in malignant thyroid tumors than in benign nodules (in blood and tumor).

This clone was seen a handful of times. Antigen unknown. The junction does not match germline at one end; this may be a read error. The CDR3 totals 15 residues. CDR1 is MNHEY, CDR2 SMNVEV, per germline (reference sequence). TCRdb re-called the PCR reads through MiXCR. The sample lists 85,000 to 95,000 clones, around 14% occurring once. All patients were treatment-naive before thyroid surgery. The source is a female donor with papillary thyroid cancer or a benign thyroid nodule (not recorded which). Some clones in this sample may be carry-over from other donors' samples. Source material: blood. The gene calls are TRBV27 and TRBJ1-5; no clear D. The CDR3 region is CVSSARGAINQPQHF. The CDR3 DNA follows: TGTGTCAGCAGTGCCCGGGGAGCTATCAATCAGCCCCAGCATTTT.